The 28 T cell receptor beta chains in this list originate from one sample, sequenced in a study of T-cell memory formation after mild COVID-19. A single record per CDR3 protein comes from TCRdb applying MiXCR to the 5' RACE reads. In the table there are approximately 400,000 distinct CDR3 sequences, about a sixth of which are singletons. Sequencing was done on a sample of PBMCs or a T cell subset sorted from them (not recorded which). The receptors originated from a man between 18 and 35 years old who had mild COVID-19 (a few samples of this study predate the infection). Cell type and time point are not known.

The rearrangement links TRBV18 to TRBJ2-5, with TRBD2 matching over 7 bases. The CDR3 loop spans 16 amino acids. Germline loops: CDR1 KGHSH, CDR2 LQKENI. Trimming cost V 0 bases and J 4 bases; bases outside gene matches: 8. The CDR3 here is CASSPPPGTGGETQYF. In DNA form, the CDR3 reads TGTGCCAGCTCACCACCCCCAGGGACGGGGGGAGAGACCCAGTACTTC.

This clonotype was detected a few times. The CDR3 loop is CASSQYRASQETQYF. The DNA for the CDR3 is TGTGCCAGCAGCCAGTACAGGGCGTCCCAAGAGACCCAGTACTTC. The J gene is TRBJ2-5, the V gene TRBV7-2, with D perhaps TRBD1 (6 bases). The CDR3 runs 15 residues. In germline, CDR1 is SGHTA, CDR2 FQGNSA. Between the trimmed V and J ends, which lost 5 bases and 1 base, there was a span of 14 bases.

This clonotype was counted between two and nine times. The genes are TRBV7-2 and TRBJ1-1, with a weak D call TRBD1 (6 bases). Germline CDR1 SGHTA, CDR2 FQGNSA. This CDR3 is built from 17 residues. Trimming cost V 2 bases and J 2 bases, with 18 bases left between them. The CDR3 DNA is TGTGCCAGCAGCTTAACCCCTAGCAGGGGTCTCAACACTGAAGCTTTCTTT. Amino acids: CASSLTPSRGLNTEAFF.

Comment on this clonotype: Given a much more abundant clone one base away, this may be a read error. This chain connects TRBV9 to TRBJ2-2; no definite D call. Deletions cut 0 bases from V and 4 bases from J, with 4 bases between. Germline-derived CDR1 and CDR2 are SGDLS and YYNGEE. The CDR3 totals 13 residues. The CDR3 nucleotides are TGTGCCAGCAGCGTAGCGGGCACCGGGGAGCTGTTTTTT. It specifies CASSVAGTGELFF.

The chain links TRBV7-6 to TRBJ1-4, with D possibly matching TRBD1 (6 bases). Germline V lookup: CDR1 SGHVS, CDR2 FNYEAQ. This CDR3 is built from 17 residues. V lost 2 bases, J lost 8 bases, and 21 bases lay in between. The CDR3: CASSLNTGPNPEEKLFF. The CDR3 DNA follows: TGTGCCAGCAGCTTAAACACAGGGCCGAACCCGGAGGAAAAACTGTTTTTT.

This clonotype was detected many times. The chain combines TRBV14 with TRBJ1-3; 7 nucleotides agree with TRBD1. This CDR3 contains 14 residues. J gave up 4 bases and V 7 bases, and 7 bases lay outside the gene matches. Germline V CDR1 and CDR2: SGHDN, FVKESK. CDR3 protein: CASTHTGVGNTIYF. In DNA form, the CDR3 reads TGTGCCAGCACCCACACAGGGGTCGGAAACACCATATATTTT.

Only a few counts were recorded for this clonotype. The rearrangement links TRBV5-1 to TRBJ1-3; perhaps TRBD1 as D (5 bases). The CDR3 has 14 residues. The V end was cut by 4 bases, the J end by 7 bases, with 15 bases between. Germline CDR1 and CDR2: SGHRS and YFSETQ. In nucleotides, the CDR3 is TGCGCCAGCAGCCCCCGGGGGGGACGGAACACCATATATTTT. Translating it yields CASSPRGGRNTIYF.

This clonotype was seen a few times. The chain has TRBV10-3 and TRBJ1-5; D may be TRBD1 (5 bases). The CDR3 runs 13 residues. V was trimmed by 7 bases and J by 0 bases, leaving 7 bases between them. Germline CDR1 reads ENHRY; CDR2 reads SYGVKD. CDR3 in amino acids: CAITTDSNQPQHF. As DNA, the CDR3 is TGTGCCATCACGACAGATAGCAATCAGCCCCAGCATTTT.

The J gene is TRBJ2-7, the V gene TRBV28; 7 nucleotides align to TRBD1. The CDR3 sequence is 14 residues long. CDR1 is MDHEN and CDR2 is SYDVKM in the germline V gene. The V and J ends lost 5 bases and 3 bases, in that order; junction bases with no gene match: 7. As DNA, the CDR3 is TGTGCCAGCAGTGCCCCGACAGGGAACTACGAGCAGTACGTC. It is translated as CASSAPTGNYEQYV.

This clonotype was seen a handful of times. The rearrangement uses TRBV2 and TRBJ2-5; D might be TRBD1 (6 bases). Germline values: CDR1 SNHLY, CDR2 FYNNEI. The V end was cut by 4 bases, the J end by 3 bases, with 15 bases between. The CDR3 is made up of 15 amino acids. CDR3 nucleotides: TGTGCCAGCAGTGCGGGCAGGGGTCGTGAAGAGACCCAGTACTTC. Translating it yields CASSAGRGREETQYF. Drawing the rest from reference TRBV2 and TRBJ2-5, the complete variable domain is EPEVTQTPSHQVTQMGQEVILRCVPISNHLYFYWYRQILGQKVEFLVSFYNNEISEKSEIFDDQFSVERPDGSNFTLKIRSTKLEDSAMYFCASSAGRGREETQYFGPGTRLLVL.

This clonotype was detected only a few times. This rearrangement joins TRBV7-9 to TRBJ2-5, with D perhaps TRBD1 (6 bases). V lost 5 bases to trimming and J lost 7 bases, with 20 bases between them. CDR3 length equals 15 residues. In germline, CDR1 is SEHNR, CDR2 FQNEAQ (reference sequence). CDR3 nucleotides: TGTGCCAGCAGCCCCCTCGGACAGACCTCAGGGACCCAGTACTTC. Amino acids: CASSPLGQTSGTQYF.

V usage is TRBV5-6 and J usage is TRBJ1-2, with D maybe TRBD1 (6 bases). Germline V gene sequence: CDR1 SGHDT, CDR2 YYEEEE. V was cut by 1 base and J by 2 bases, with 9 bases left in between. The CDR3 runs to 14 residues. Written as DNA, the CDR3 is TGTGCCAGCAGCTTGCCAGGGGCCAACTATGGCTACACCTTC. It is translated as CASSLPGANYGYTF.

This clonotype was seen a handful of times. The rearrangement joins TRBV18 to TRBJ2-1; 10 nucleotides align to TRBD1. Germline loops: CDR1 KGHSH, CDR2 LQKENI. V was clipped by 5 bases and J by 2 bases; unmatched bases: 9. This CDR3 comprises 17 residues. CDR3: CASSMGQGFGTYNEQFF. DNA of the CDR3: TGTGCCAGCTCAATGGGACAGGGGTTTGGAACCTACAATGAGCAGTTCTTC. Together with reference TRBV18 and TRBJ2-1, the CDR3 gives the full variable domain: NAGVMQNPRHLVRRRGQEARLRCSPMKGHSHVYWYRQLPEEGLKFMVYLQKENIIDESGMPKERFSAEFPKEGPSILRIQQVVRGDSAAYFCASSMGQGFGTYNEQFFGPGTRLTVL.

This clonotype was recorded at least ten times. V and J are TRBV7-2 and TRBJ2-3; 8 bases are shared with TRBD1. Germline V gives CDR1 SGHTA, CDR2 FQGNSA. The CDR3 totals 13 residues. V was clipped by 4 bases and J by 6 bases; unmatched bases: 3. The CDR3 DNA is TGTGCCAGCAGCTCCCGGACAGGGGATACGCAGTATTTT. This gives the protein CASSSRTGDTQYF.

The rearrangement joins TRBV13 to TRBJ2-4, with D maybe TRBD1 (7 bases). V was pared by 0 bases and J by 1 base, with 16 bases between. Germline lookup yields CDR1 PRHDT and CDR2 FYEKMQ (reference sequence). This CDR3 is 18 amino acids long. CDR3 in DNA: TGTGCCAGCAGCTTAGGCCTCGCGACAGGGAGGGCCAAAAACATTCAGTACTTC. This encodes CASSLGLATGRAKNIQYF.

Only a few counts were recorded for this clonotype. J is TRBJ2-7 and V is TRBV28, with 9 positions matching TRBD1. The CDR3 is made up of 15 amino acids. Germline CDR1 reads MDHEN; CDR2 reads SYDVKM. V lost 6 bases and J lost 5; bases outside the gene matches: 11. The DNA for the CDR3 is TGTGCCAGCAGCCCTTCCCGGGACAGGGTCAACGAGCAGTACGTC. Encoded protein: CASSPSRDRVNEQYV.

This clonotype was counted only a few times. CDR3 amino acids: CSARDGDTGRETQYF. CDR3 DNA sequence: TGCAGTGCTAGAGATGGGGATACCGGAAGGGAGACCCAGTACTTC. The genes are TRBV20-1 and TRBJ2-5, with D hard to call. The CDR3 has 15 amino acids. Trimming took 0 bases from V and 5 from J, leaving 16 bases between them. Germline CDR1 reads DFQATT; CDR2 reads SNEGSKA (reference sequence).

This clonotype was found many times. The chain combines TRBV5-1 with TRBJ2-5; no definite D call. CDR1 is SGHRS and CDR2 is YFSETQ in the germline V gene. The V and J ends lost 4 bases and 0 bases respectively, with 4 bases between them. This CDR3 is built from 12 residues. DNA for the CDR3: TGCGCCAGCAGCCCCCACCAAGAGACCCAGTACTTC. The encoded protein is CASSPHQETQYF.

V is TRBV28 and J is TRBJ2-7; D is possibly TRBD2 (5 bases). The germline gives CDR1 MDHEN, CDR2 SYDVKM. V gave up 5 bases and J gave up 7 bases, with 9 bases separating them. The CDR3 runs 11 residues. CDR3 DNA: TGTGCCAGCAGTCGGGAATCGGAGCAGTACGTC. Its protein is CASSRESEQYV.

This clonotype was counted at least ten times. This chain links TRBV29-1 with TRBJ1-1, with 7 bases aligning to TRBD1. The CDR3 sequence is 14 residues long. V was clipped by 7 bases and J by 3 bases; unmatched bases: 11. Germline CDR1 is SQVTM and CDR2 is ANQGSEA. The CDR3 loop reads CSARRGLAYTEAFF. Here the CDR3 DNA reads TGCAGCGCTCGTAGGGGGCTAGCGTACACTGAAGCTTTCTTT.

The chain combines TRBV6-5 with TRBJ2-1; D is undetermined. The CDR3 runs 16 residues. V was pared by 2 bases and J by 0 bases, with 11 bases between. CDR1 is MNHEY and CDR2 is SVGAGI in the germline V gene. The CDR3 DNA reads as TGTGCCAGCAGTTACCTTCCGGAGAGCTCCTACAATGAGCAGTTCTTC. Protein: CASSYLPESSYNEQFF.

There are a few counts of this clonotype. The V gene is TRBV6-5, the J gene TRBJ2-3, with 8 bases aligning to TRBD2. Germline loops: CDR1 MNHEY, CDR2 SVGAGI. This CDR3 is 17 amino acids long. Trimming removed 2 bases from V and 2 bases from J; junction bases left unmatched: 9. CDR3 sequence reads: CASSYRWRGGYTDTQYF. The CDR3 DNA sequence: TGTGCCAGCAGTTACAGGTGGCGCGGGGGGTACACAGATACGCAGTATTTT.

In this sample, this clonotype turned up a few times. This chain uses TRBV5-1 with TRBJ1-1; a weak D match, TRBD1 (5 bases). The V gene's germline CDR1 is SGHRS and CDR2 YFSETQ. The ends were cut back, 4 bases at V and 8 bases at J, with 12 bases in the middle. The CDR3 is 12 residues long. The CDR3 coding sequence is TGCGCCAGCAGCCCGGGACGGTTAGAAGCTTTCTTT. It yields the protein CASSPGRLEAFF.

The J gene is TRBJ2-2, the V gene TRBV19; 8 bases are a match to TRBD1. Germline trimming cut 6 bases from V and 5 bases from J; bases unmatched to any gene: 8. The length of the CDR3 is 15 residues. CDR1 is LNHDA and CDR2 is SQIVND in the germline V gene (reference sequence). CDR3 region: CASSKGQVGTGELFF. DNA of the CDR3: TGTGCCAGTAGCAAGGGACAGGTTGGGACCGGGGAGCTGTTTTTT.

This clonotype has only a few counts. The rearrangement uses TRBV10-3 and TRBJ1-2; 10 bases align to TRBD1. Germline CDR1 reads ENHRY; CDR2 reads SYGVKD. This CDR3 has 17 amino acids. V dropped 3 bases and J dropped 4; count of bases not matched to a gene: 11. The CDR3, as DNA: TGTGCCATCAGTGATCAAGTGTTGACAGGGGGCTTCTATGGCTACACCTTC. It codes for CAISDQVLTGGFYGYTF.

This clonotype has more than one count but fewer than ten. The chain is built from TRBV10-1 and TRBJ2-3, with 10 bases that match TRBD2. Losses at the gene ends were 3 bases for V and 11 bases for J; bases not matched to a gene: 5. The germline CDR1 and CDR2 sequences are WNHNN and SYGVQD (reference sequence). The CDR3 runs 13 residues. The DNA for the CDR3 is TGCGCCAGCAGTGAAGGGAGACTAGCGGGGCAGTATTTT. The encoded protein is CASSEGRLAGQYF.

V is TRBV24-1 and J is TRBJ2-1; no definite D call. The germline V and J ends were trimmed by 9 bases and 8 bases, with 16 bases remaining between them. Germline V gene sequence: CDR1 KGHDR, CDR2 SFDVKD. There are 13 residues in the CDR3. CDR3 nucleotide sequence: TGTGCCACCTCGAGGCAGGTCGGTCATGAGCAGTTCTTC. Protein product: CATSRQVGHEQFF.

The genes are TRBV7-9 and TRBJ1-4; TRBD1 matches at 8 bases. Losses at the gene ends were 2 bases for V and 7 bases for J; bases not matched to a gene: 21. This CDR3 spans 20 amino acids. Germline CDR1 reads SEHNR; CDR2 reads FQNEAQ (reference sequence). CDR3 sequence reads: CASSLSDWAGGGGVSEKLFF. The DNA for the CDR3 is TGTGCCAGCAGCTTATCCGATTGGGCAGGGGGCGGAGGAGTAAGTGAAAAACTGTTTTTT.